The rows below give T cell receptor beta chains drawn from one sample of a study of CD8 T cells in Susac syndrome. TCRdb reprocessed the immunoSEQ multiplex PCR reads with MiXCR, giving one entry per CDR3 protein. The table has some 150,000 distinct CDR3 sequences, approximately 96% seen once; the top ten hold around 0.21%. The sequenced sample consisted of CD8+ T cells from PBMCs. The receptors stem from a human donor with multiple sclerosis. CDR3s include the opening cysteine and the closing phenylalanine or tryptophan. A D gene is named only where the DNA matches it firmly. Expanded clones get a size class; other rows say once, few or many, or leave the size out.

clone_size	d_call	v_call	j_call	cdr3_nt	cdr3_aa
-	-	TRBV27	TRBJ2-1	TGTGCCAGCAGTTTCAGGGAAGGTGAGCAGTTCTTC	CASSFREGEQFF
-	TRBD2	TRBV4-1	TRBJ2-7	TGCGCCAGCAGCCAAGTCGGGGGGAGGTACGAGCAGTACTTC	CASSQVGGRYEQYF
-	TRBD2	TRBV6-5	TRBJ2-1	TGTGCCAGCAGTTACTCGACTGGACTAGCTTTGGGCAATGAGCAGTTCTTC	CASSYSTGLALGNEQFF
-	-	TRBV29-1	TRBJ2-7	TGCAGCGATCTATCGCCGGGGCCCTCCTACGAGCAGTACTTC	CSDLSPGPSYEQYF
-	TRBD1	TRBV28	TRBJ2-7	TGTGCCAGCGCACAGGACAGGCGATACGAGCAGTACTTC	CASAQDRRYEQYF
-	TRBD1	TRBV6-5	TRBJ2-7	TGTGCCAGCAGTCACGGACAGGGGGACTACGAGCAGTACTTC	CASSHGQGDYEQYF
once	-	TRBV9	TRBJ1-1	TGTGCCAGCAGCGTAGCTCTATCGACGGGGAACACTGAAGCTTTCTTT	CASSVALSTGNTEAFF
-	-	TRBV19	TRBJ1-2	TGTGCCAGTAGTACCTATTTAGGGCAGGGCACCCACTATGGCTACACCTTC	CASSTYLGQGTHYGYTF
once	TRBD1	TRBV3-1	TRBJ2-7	TGTGCCAGCAGCCAAGCTCCATCCGGGACAGGGTACGAGCAGTACTTC	CASSQAPSGTGYEQYF
-	TRBD1	TRBV30	TRBJ2-3	TGTGCCTGGAGTCTAGAGGGGGCCACAGATACGCAGTATTTT	CAWSLEGATDTQYF
-	-	TRBV12-3/TRBV12-4	TRBJ1-1	TGTGCCAGCAGTTTAAGTTCTGGGGGTAGGAACACTGAAGCTTTCTTT	CASSLSSGGRNTEAFF
-	-	TRBV2	TRBJ2-7	TGTGCCAGCAGGGACAGCGCCTACGAGCAGTACTTC	CASRDSAYEQYF
-	-	TRBV20-1	TRBJ1-2	TGCAGTGCTAGAGTGGTGGACAAGACTTATGGCTACACCTTC	CSARVVDKTYGYTF
-	TRBD2	TRBV7-2	TRBJ2-7	TGTGCCAGCAGCTTAGTAGCGGGGGGGCTCGGCGAGCAGTACTTC	CASSLVAGGLGEQYF
-	TRBD2	TRBV13	TRBJ2-3	TGTGCCAGCAGCTTCTTCGGACTAGCCACAGATACGCAGTATTTT	CASSFFGLATDTQYF
-	TRBD1	TRBV12-3/TRBV12-4	TRBJ1-5	TGTGCCAGCAGTACAGGGGTCAAACAGCCCCAGCATTTT	CASSTGVKQPQHF
-	TRBD1	TRBV29-1	TRBJ2-7	TGCAGCGTTGAAAAGGTGGGACAGGGATACGAGCAGTACTTC	CSVEKVGQGYEQYF
-	-	TRBV18	TRBJ1-6	TGTGCCAGCTTCACAGGGTTTTACAATTCACCCCTCCACTTT	CASFTGFYNSPLHF
-	TRBD2	TRBV29-1	TRBJ2-7	TGCAGCGTTCGGGGGGGCCGCGAGCAGTACTTC	CSVRGGREQYF
-	-	TRBV13	TRBJ2-4	TGTGCCAGCAGCCGGGGAGCCAAAAACATTCAGTACTTC	CASSRGAKNIQYF
-	-	TRBV13	TRBJ1-2	TGTGCCAGCAGCTTACAGGGGAATAGGGGTGGCTACACCTTC	CASSLQGNRGGYTF
-	-	TRBV20-1	TRBJ2-3	TGCAGTGCCGAAGGGACCAGCGAGGACACAGATACGCAGTATTTT	CSAEGTSEDTDTQYF
-	TRBD2	TRBV9	TRBJ2-3	TGTGCCAGCAGCGTAGGAGAGCGGGGAATCACAGATACGCAGTATTTT	CASSVGERGITDTQYF
-	-	TRBV30	TRBJ2-1	TGTGCCTGGACCTGGGATATGTACAATGAGCAGTTCTTC	CAWTWDMYNEQFF
-	-	TRBV3-1	TRBJ2-7	TGTGCCAGCAGCCAAGATAACCCCCCAGAAGGGTACGAGCAGTACTTC	CASSQDNPPEGYEQYF
-	TRBD2	TRBV7-9	TRBJ2-7	TGTGCCAGCAGCTCACGCGAGGGCGGGGGGAATATCGACGAGCAGTACTTC	CASSSREGGGNIDEQYF
-	TRBD1	TRBV20-1	TRBJ2-5	TGCAGTGCTCGATTGCCGGGACAGGGGACCACCCCAACCAAGTACCAAGAGACCCAGTACTTC	CSARLPGQGTTPTKYQETQYF
-	-	TRBV4-2	TRBJ2-7	TGTGCCAGCAGCCAAGGCAGCCCCCTCGAGCAGTACTTC	CASSQGSPLEQYF
-	-	TRBV14	TRBJ2-7	TGTGCCAGCAGCCAACAGAGACATCACGAGCAGTACTTC	CASSQQRHHEQYF
-	-	TRBV23-1	TRBJ2-1	TGCGCCAGCAGTCAATTGAGAGAAAGCTCCTACAATGAGCAGTTCTTC	CASSQLRESSYNEQFF
-	-	TRBV7-9	TRBJ2-5	TGTGCCAGCAGCCGCCTAGAGTCTACTCAGACCCAGTACTTC	CASSRLESTQTQYF
once	-	TRBV20-1	TRBJ2-1	TGCAGTGCTACCCTCCTAAGCTCCTACAATGAGCAGTTCTTC	CSATLLSSYNEQFF
-	-	TRBV6-5	TRBJ2-2	TGTGCCAGCAGTTACTCTCATACAGGGCCCGGGGAGCTGTTTTTT	CASSYSHTGPGELFF
-	-	TRBV27	TRBJ2-5	TGTGCCAGCAGTTTTACTCCCGGAGAGACCCAGTACTTC	CASSFTPGETQYF
-	-	TRBV25-1	TRBJ2-5	TGTGCCAGCACCCTGAATGTCTGGAACCAGGGCGGTCGGGAGACCCAGTACTTC	CASTLNVWNQGGRETQYF
-	-	TRBV30	TRBJ2-7	TGTGCCTGGAGTGTTCCGCCGGCTACCTACGAGCAGTACTTC	CAWSVPPATYEQYF
-	-	TRBV11-2	TRBJ2-1	TGTGCCAGCAGCTTAACGCAGGGTGCATGGGGGAATCCGGAATTCTTC	CASSLTQGAWGNPEFF
-	TRBD1	TRBV9	TRBJ2-6	TGTGCCAGCAGCGTGAACCCCGGGACAGCGAACGCCGGGGCCAACGTCCTGACTTTC	CASSVNPGTANAGANVLTF
-	-	TRBV6-2/TRBV6-3	TRBJ2-2	TGTGCCAGCAGTTACGAGGCTAGGGAGACCGGGGAGCTGTTTTTT	CASSYEARETGELFF
-	-	TRBV20-1	TRBJ2-7	TGCAGTGCTAGAGATCTACAGGCCTCCTACGAGCAGTACTTC	CSARDLQASYEQYF
-	-	TRBV7-9	TRBJ2-5	TGTGCCAGCAGTTTACCTGGGAAAGAGACCCAGTACTTC	CASSLPGKETQYF
-	-	TRBV27	TRBJ1-4	TGTGCCAGCAGACAGCCGGGACGCAGCGAAAAACTGTTTTTT	CASRQPGRSEKLFF
-	-	TRBV9	TRBJ2-2	TGTGCCAGCAGCGTAGGGGACGCCGGGGAGCTGTTTTTT	CASSVGDAGELFF
-	-	TRBV9	TRBJ2-2	TGTGCCAGCAGCGTAGATGGGTCCGGGGAGCTGTTTTTT	CASSVDGSGELFF
-	-	TRBV2	TRBJ1-6	TGTGCCAGCAGTGACCGGGGGTATAATTCACCCCTCCACTTT	CASSDRGYNSPLHF
-	TRBD1	TRBV7-9	TRBJ1-1	TGTGCCAGCAGCATTGGACAGGGAGGAGCTGAAGCTTTCTTT	CASSIGQGGAEAFF
few	-	TRBV2	TRBJ1-2	TGTGCCAGCAGTGAATACGTACAGACTGCTAACTATGGCTACACCTTC	CASSEYVQTANYGYTF
-	TRBD2	TRBV20-1	TRBJ2-4	TGCAGTGCCCCTACTAGCGGGGGGCCCCTTGGCAACATTCAGTACTTC	CSAPTSGGPLGNIQYF
-	-	TRBV7-9	TRBJ2-3	TGTGCCAGCAGCTTAAAAACGGGGGTCACAGATACGCAGTATTTT	CASSLKTGVTDTQYF
-	-	TRBV30	TRBJ2-1	TGTGCCTGGAGTGTCCCGGGTCAGCAGTTCTTC	CAWSVPGQQFF
-	TRBD1	TRBV10-3	TRBJ2-7	TGTGCCATCACATTGGGGACAGGGCCCTACGAGCAGTACTTC	CAITLGTGPYEQYF
-	-	TRBV29-1	TRBJ2-1	TGCAGCGTTGGTTGGGGGAACAATGAGCAGTTCTTC	CSVGWGNNEQFF
-	-	TRBV29-1	TRBJ2-2	TGCAGCGCCACTCCGGGACAAGCGAGGACCGGGGAGCTGTTTTTT	CSATPGQARTGELFF
-	TRBD1	TRBV7-9	TRBJ2-5	TGTGCCAGCAGCTTAGAGACAGGGGCACAAGAGACCCAGTACTTC	CASSLETGAQETQYF
-	-	TRBV29-1	TRBJ1-2	TGCAGCGTTGAAGGGACACGCTATGGCTACACCTTC	CSVEGTRYGYTF
-	-	TRBV29-1	TRBJ1-2	TGCAGCGTTGACCTCTACCCAGGGGCCGACGGAGGCGACACCTTC	CSVDLYPGADGGDTF
-	TRBD1	TRBV7-6	TRBJ2-3	TGTGCCAGCAGCCATAAACACCGGGACAGGGGGCAAGATACGCAGTATTTT	CASSHKHRDRGQDTQYF
-	TRBD1	TRBV27	TRBJ2-1	TGTGCCAGCAGAGTTGGGCAGGGGGCTTCCAATGAGCAGTTCTTC	CASRVGQGASNEQFF
once	-	TRBV29-1	TRBJ1-2	TGCAGCGTTGATAGTGGGGGGGGGCCCCTCGATGGCTACACCTTC	CSVDSGGGPLDGYTF